This T cell receptor (beta chain) was sequenced in a study of shared clonotypes between healthy human individuals. Study-level points and caveats: Few donors restricted represented genetic and exposure-history diversity.

With regard to this clone: Its antigen remains unidentified.

The assay used deep level. The table came from immunoSEQ multiplex PCR; TCRdb's copy has only in-frame clones and leaves some out. The repertoire holds around 450,000 clones, 70% to 80% seen once, with around 14% in the top ten. CDR3 length: 16 amino acids. Looked up from germline, CDR1 is LNHNV and CDR2 is YYDKDF (reference sequence). V was trimmed by 4 bases and J by 1 base, leaving 15 bases between them. Nashville, Tennessee was home to all donors, who were Caucasian adults. Sequenced input: PBMCs. The gene calls are TRBV15 and TRBJ2-3; maybe TRBD1 (6 bases). The sequence came from a woman in her thirties or forties in good health. Some clones in this sample may be carry-over from other donors' samples. CDR3 loop: CATSTGRGIRTDTQYF. In DNA form, the CDR3 reads TGTGCCACCAGCACCGGCAGGGGAATCCGCACAGATACGCAGTATTTT.